The sequence of this T cell receptor (beta chain) was determined in a study of T cells in Graves' hyperthyroidism and ophthalmopathy. Amplification of TCR beta CDR3 regions used RNA as the template. First-round RT-PCR with HTBI primers amplified the TCR CDR3 region. Via MiXCR, TCRdb re-called the multiplex PCR reads, giving one row per CDR3 protein. The table shows 500,000 to 550,000 distinct CDR3 sequences, with about 20% occurring only once. The CDR3 has 15 amino acids. V gave up 1 base and J gave up 1 base, with 8 bases separating them. Looked up from germline, CDR1 is SNHLY and CDR2 is FYNNEI. In regard to this clonotype: Its antigen is not identified. A much larger clone sits a single nucleotide away, making a read error possible. The CDR3 ends on some other residue instead of the conserved phenylalanine or tryptophan, so this is likely a read error.

Study results and limitations: The model forecast ophthalmopathy, anticipating it by a median roughly 6.3 months before onset.

The V call is TRBV2, the J call TRBJ2-1, with D unresolved. This sequence was found in a man in his forties with Graves' ophthalmopathy. What was sequenced was blood. The CDR3 loop is CASSEGLISYNEQFL. The CDR3 bases are TGTGCCAGCAGTGAAGGTTTGATATCCTACAATGAGCAGTTCCTC.